A selection of T cell receptor beta chains follows, all from one sample in a study of human T cells and chemical hapten exposure. One entry per CDR3 protein results from TCRdb running MiXCR on the RACE reads. The sample contains 80,000 to 95,000 distinct CDR3 sequences, approximately 10% of which appear only once. The starting material was whole blood, obtained in connection with sensitization to the hapten diphenylcyclopropenone (DPC). All receptors derive from a man aged 35-49 years with alopecia areata. Some clones in this sample may be carry-over from other donors' samples. Both conserved end residues are part of each CDR3. A D gene is named only where the DNA matches it firmly. Clone size appears in some rows only: once, few, many, or a class for an expanded clone.

>TRBD2|NA|TRBJ2-3|TRBV7-6
TGTGCCAGCAGCTCCGCTAGCGGGAGTAGCACAGATACGCAGTATTTT
CASSSASGSSTDTQYF
>NA|many|TRBJ2-5|TRBV28
TGTGCCAGCATTTCGGGGGAGACCCAGTACTTC
CASISGETQYF
>NA|NA|TRBJ2-6|TRBV27
TGTGCCAGCAGGGGAAACTCTGGGGCCAACATCCTGACTTTC
CASRGNSGANILTF
>NA|NA|TRBJ1-4|TRBV7-2
TGTGCCAGCAGCAACTTCCTAGAGGCTGGTGAAAAACTGTTTTTT
CASSNFLEAGEKLFF
>TRBD1|NA|TRBJ1-1|TRBV20-1
TGCAGTGCTCGACAGGGAATGAACACTGAAGCTTTCTTT
CSARQGMNTEAFF
>TRBD1|NA|TRBJ2-5|TRBV27
TGTGCCAGCAGCCCACTGGGGACAGCCCAAGAGACCCAGTACTTC
CASSPLGTAQETQYF
>TRBD1|few|TRBJ2-7|TRBV7-3
TGTGCCGGCACCGGGACAGGGTTGTACGAGCAGTACTTC
CAGTGTGLYEQYF
>NA|NA|TRBJ1-1|TRBV7-2
TGTGCCAGCAGCAAACGTTCCGGGCTCCGAAACACTGAAGCTTTCTTT
CASSKRSGLRNTEAFF
>NA|few|TRBJ1-1|TRBV29-1
TGCAGCGTTGAAGGGGGCCGGGCGGGTTCGGAATTCACTGAAGCTTTCTTT
CSVEGGRAGSEFTEAFF
>TRBD1|few|TRBJ1-1|TRBV6-6
TGTGCCAGCAGAACCCTCACAGGGGGTGGATTCGCAGCTTTCTTT
CASRTLTGGGFAAFF
>NA|few|TRBJ2-3|TRBV11-1
TGTGCCAGCAGCTTCGAGACACCCACAGATACGCAGTATTTT
CASSFETPTDTQYF
>NA|NA|TRBJ2-7|TRBV7-9
TGTGCCAGCAGCTCTTCCGGGACCCTCACAAAAGTCTACGAGCAGTACTTC
CASSSSGTLTKVYEQYF
>TRBD1|NA|TRBJ2-6|TRBV6-5
TGTGCCAGCAGGGACAGGGACTCTGGGGCCAACGTCCTGACTTTC
CASRDRDSGANVLTF
>NA|few|TRBJ2-5|TRBV10-3
TGTGCCATCAGTATCCGGGGCGGGCAAGAGACCCAGTACTTC
CAISIRGGQETQYF
>TRBD2|many|TRBJ2-1|TRBV12-3/TRBV12-4
TGTGCCAGCAGTCCCCCTAGCGGGAGAGAAGTGGAGCAGTTCTTC
CASSPPSGREVEQFF
>TRBD2|few|TRBJ2-1|TRBV19
TGTGCCAGTAGTAAGACACTAGCGGGAGGAGGCAATGAGCAGTTCTTC
CASSKTLAGGGNEQFF
>NA|NA|TRBJ1-4|TRBV19
TGTGCCAGTACCCGGGACCTCCGCAGTGAAAAACTGTTTTTT
CASTRDLRSEKLFF
>NA|NA|TRBJ2-5|TRBV27
TGTGCCAGCAGTTTGATCGCTCTAGGGGCAGAGACCCAGTACTTC
CASSLIALGAETQYF
>NA|NA|TRBJ2-7|TRBV6-5
TGTGCCAGCAGTTACTATGTCAGCTACGAGCAGTACTTC
CASSYYVSYEQYF
>NA|many|TRBJ1-3|TRBV7-2
TGTGCCAGCAGCTGGACCGGGTCTCATGGAAACACCATATATTTT
CASSWTGSHGNTIYF
>TRBD2|few|TRBJ2-3|TRBV28
TGTGCCAGCAGTTTAGTAGCGGGAGCCTTTAGCACAGATACGCAGTATTTT
CASSLVAGAFSTDTQYF
>TRBD2|few|TRBJ2-1|TRBV19
TGTGCCAGTACTGGGACTAGCGGGGGCTACAATGAGCAGTTCTTC
CASTGTSGGYNEQFF
>NA|many|TRBJ1-1|TRBV6-5
TGTGCCAGCATTAGAGCTACCATGAACACTGAAGCTTTCTTT
CASIRATMNTEAFF
>TRBD2|NA|TRBJ2-2|TRBV3-1
TGTGCCAGCAGCCAAGGCTTCGGACTAGCGGGAGACCCGAGGACCGGGGAGCTGTTTTTT
CASSQGFGLAGDPRTGELFF
>NA|NA|TRBJ1-4|TRBV7-6
TGTGCCAGCAGCTTAGGGGACACCGCAACTAATGAAAAACTGTTTTTT
CASSLGDTATNEKLFF
>NA|few|TRBJ2-3|TRBV5-1
TGCGCCAGCAGCTTTCCAGGGGCCGGCACAGATACGCAGTATTTT
CASSFPGAGTDTQYF
>NA|many|TRBJ2-1|TRBV4-1
TGCGCCAGCAGCCAAGAGCGGTTAAGCTCCTACAATGAGCAGTTCTTC
CASSQERLSSYNEQFF
>NA|medium-sized|TRBJ2-5|TRBV29-1
TGCAGCGTTGGAGAGGGAGAGACCCAGTACTTC
CSVGEGETQYF
>TRBD2|NA|TRBJ2-5|TRBV14
TGTGCCAGCAGCCCGGACTCTAGCGGGAGGTCGTCCCAGTACTTC
CASSPDSSGRSSQYF
>NA|few|TRBJ2-3|TRBV10-3
TGTGCCATCAGTGAGTCGGGGTCTTCATGGGGGTCAGATACGCAGTATTTT
CAISESGSSWGSDTQYF
>NA|few|TRBJ2-7|TRBV7-3
TGTGCCAGCAGCTTAGGCCCTGAAGGGTACGAGCAGTACTTC
CASSLGPEGYEQYF
>NA|NA|TRBJ2-3|TRBV28
TGTGCCAGCAGCACCTACAGGTCTAGCACAGATACGCAGTATTTT
CASSTYRSSTDTQYF
>NA|NA|TRBJ2-6|TRBV7-2
TGTGCCAGCAGCGCTAACTCTGGGGCCAACGTCCTGACTTTC
CASSANSGANVLTF
>TRBD2|few|TRBJ2-2|TRBV24-1
TGTGCCACCAGTGTAACTAGCGACACCGGGGAGCTGTTTTTT
CATSVTSDTGELFF
>TRBD1|few|TRBJ1-1|TRBV15
TGTGCCACCAGCAGAGATAGGACAGGGGCGGGCACTGAAGCTTTCTTT
CATSRDRTGAGTEAFF
>NA|few|TRBJ2-5|TRBV20-1
TGCAGTGCTAGAGCGATGAGGAGGGACCAAGAGACCCAGTACTTC
CSARAMRRDQETQYF
>NA|many|TRBJ1-5|TRBV13
TGTGCCAGCAGCTTTTCCAGCAATCAGCCCCAGCATTTT
CASSFSSNQPQHF